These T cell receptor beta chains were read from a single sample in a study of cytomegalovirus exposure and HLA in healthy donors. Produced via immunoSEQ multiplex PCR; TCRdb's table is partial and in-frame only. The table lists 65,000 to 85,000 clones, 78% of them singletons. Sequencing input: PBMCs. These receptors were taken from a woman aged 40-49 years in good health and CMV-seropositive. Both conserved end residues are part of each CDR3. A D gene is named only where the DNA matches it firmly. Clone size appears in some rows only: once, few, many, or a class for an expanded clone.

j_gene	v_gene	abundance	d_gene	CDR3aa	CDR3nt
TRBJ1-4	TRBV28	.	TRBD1	CASSLGQGQRSEKLFF	TGTGCCAGCAGTTTGGGACAGGGGCAACGAAGTGAAAAACTGTTTTTT
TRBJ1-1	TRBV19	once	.	CATWNTEAFF	TGTGCCACCTGGAACACTGAAGCTTTCTTT
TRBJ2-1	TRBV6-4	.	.	CASSALLRGGITDNEQFF	TGTGCCAGCAGTGCCCTACTACGGGGTGGTATAACAGACAATGAGCAGTTCTTC
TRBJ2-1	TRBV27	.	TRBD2	CASSPVAGSYNEQFF	TGTGCCAGCAGTCCAGTAGCGGGGTCCTACAATGAGCAGTTCTTC
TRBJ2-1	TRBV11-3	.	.	CASSLAGGPPRNEQFF	TGTGCCAGCAGCTTAGCCGGAGGGCCCCCACGCAATGAGCAGTTCTTC
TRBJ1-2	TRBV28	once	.	CASRGQMGYGYTF	TGTGCCAGCAGGGGGCAGATGGGCTATGGCTACACCTTC
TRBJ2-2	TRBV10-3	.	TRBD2	CAISPAGRTGELFF	TGTGCCATCAGTCCAGCGGGGCGGACCGGGGAGCTGTTTTTT
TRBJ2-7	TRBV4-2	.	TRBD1	CASSQLAGTAEQYF	TGTGCCAGCAGCCAGTTGGCCGGGACAGCCGAGCAGTACTTC
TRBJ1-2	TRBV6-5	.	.	CASSNVRRERGGYTF	TGTGCCAGCAGTAACGTAAGACGGGAACGGGGGGGCTACACCTTC
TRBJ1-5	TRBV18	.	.	CASSPLVIQPQHF	TGTGCCAGCTCACCACTAGTGATTCAGCCCCAGCATTTT
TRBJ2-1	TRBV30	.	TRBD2	CAWSVTSGGFNEQFF	TGTGCCTGGAGTGTCACTAGCGGGGGTTTCAATGAGCAGTTCTTC
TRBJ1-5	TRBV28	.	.	CASRGHPSNQPQHF	TGTGCCAGCAGGGGACATCCGAGCAATCAGCCCCAGCATTTT
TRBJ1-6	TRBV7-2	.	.	CASSISGQPSYNSPLHF	TGTGCCAGCAGCATCTCAGGGCAGCCCTCCTATAATTCACCCCTCCACTTT
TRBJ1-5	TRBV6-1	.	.	CASRQGGQPQHF	TGTGCCAGCAGACAGGGAGGGCAGCCCCAGCATTTT
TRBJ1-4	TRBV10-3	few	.	CAIRGGAGEKLFF	TGTGCCATCAGGGGGGGGGCAGGGGAAAAACTGTTTTTT
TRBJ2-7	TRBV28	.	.	CASTSAQGQYF	TGTGCCAGCACCTCTGCTCAGGGGCAGTACTTC
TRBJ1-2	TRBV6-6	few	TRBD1	CASGMQGDSYGYTF	TGTGCCAGCGGGATGCAGGGGGACAGCTATGGCTACACCTTC
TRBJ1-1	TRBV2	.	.	CASSEMSVLNTEAFF	TGTGCCAGCAGTGAAATGTCTGTCCTGAACACTGAAGCTTTCTTT
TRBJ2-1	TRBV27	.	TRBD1	CASSFYRGRNEQFF	TGTGCCAGCAGTTTTTACAGGGGGCGCAATGAGCAGTTCTTC
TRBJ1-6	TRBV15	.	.	CATSRDRVNSPLHF	TGTGCCACCAGCAGAGACAGGGTTAATTCACCCCTCCACTTT
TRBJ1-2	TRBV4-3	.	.	CASSQELGANYGYTF	TGCGCCAGCAGCCAAGAATTAGGGGCGAACTATGGCTACACCTTC
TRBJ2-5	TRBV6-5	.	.	CASSYGGGGYETQYF	TGTGCCAGCAGTTACGGAGGGGGCGGATATGAGACCCAGTACTTC
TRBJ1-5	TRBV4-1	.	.	CASSQGMGSRNQPQHF	TGCGCCAGCAGCCAAGGAATGGGCTCCCGCAATCAGCCCCAGCATTTT
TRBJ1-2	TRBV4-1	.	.	CASSQGTRGYGYTF	TGCGCCAGCAGCCAAGGAACCAGGGGATATGGCTACACCTTC
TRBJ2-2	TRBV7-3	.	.	CASSPREAGELFF	TGTGCCAGCAGTCCCAGGGAGGCCGGGGAGCTGTTTTTT